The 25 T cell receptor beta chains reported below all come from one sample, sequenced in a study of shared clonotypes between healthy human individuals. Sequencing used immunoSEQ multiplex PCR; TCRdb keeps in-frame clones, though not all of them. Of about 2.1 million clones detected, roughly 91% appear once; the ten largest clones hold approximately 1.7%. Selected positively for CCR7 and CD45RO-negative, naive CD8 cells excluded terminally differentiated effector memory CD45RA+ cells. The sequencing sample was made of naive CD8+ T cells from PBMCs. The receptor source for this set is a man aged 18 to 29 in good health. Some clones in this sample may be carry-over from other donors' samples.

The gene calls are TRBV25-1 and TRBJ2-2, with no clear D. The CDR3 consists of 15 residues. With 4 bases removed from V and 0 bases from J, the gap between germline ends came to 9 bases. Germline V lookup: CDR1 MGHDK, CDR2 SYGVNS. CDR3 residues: CASSVTVANTGELFF. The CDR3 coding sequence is TGTGCCAGCAGTGTAACAGTCGCGAACACCGGGGAGCTGTTTTTT.

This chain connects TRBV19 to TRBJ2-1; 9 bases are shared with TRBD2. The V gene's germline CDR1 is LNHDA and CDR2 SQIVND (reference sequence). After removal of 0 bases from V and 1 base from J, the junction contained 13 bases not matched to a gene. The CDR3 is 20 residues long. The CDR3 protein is CASSIDLYGREGSSYNEQFF. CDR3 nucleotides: TGTGCCAGTAGTATAGATCTATACGGGCGGGAGGGAAGTTCCTACAATGAGCAGTTCTTC.

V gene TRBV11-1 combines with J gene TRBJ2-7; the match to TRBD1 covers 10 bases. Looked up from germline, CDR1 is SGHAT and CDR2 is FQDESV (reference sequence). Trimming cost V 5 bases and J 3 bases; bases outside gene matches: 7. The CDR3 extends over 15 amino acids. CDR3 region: CASSTGQGSGYEQYF. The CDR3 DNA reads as TGTGCCAGCAGCACGGGACAGGGGAGTGGCTACGAGCAGTACTTC.

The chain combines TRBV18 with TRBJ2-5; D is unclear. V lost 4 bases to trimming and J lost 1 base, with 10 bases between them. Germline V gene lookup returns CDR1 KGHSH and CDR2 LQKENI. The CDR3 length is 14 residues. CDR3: CASSLSTVQETQYF. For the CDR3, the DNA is TGTGCCAGCTCACTGTCGACGGTCCAAGAGACCCAGTACTTC.

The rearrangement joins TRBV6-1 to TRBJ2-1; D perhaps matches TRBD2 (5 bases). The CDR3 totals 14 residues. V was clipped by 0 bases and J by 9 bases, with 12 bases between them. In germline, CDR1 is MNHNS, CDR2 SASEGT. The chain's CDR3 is CASSEAMGSTEQFF. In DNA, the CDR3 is TGTGCCAGCAGTGAAGCAATGGGGAGCACTGAGCAGTTCTTC.

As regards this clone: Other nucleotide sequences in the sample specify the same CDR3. CDR3 amino acids: CASSGQGAYEQYF. The CDR3 nucleotides are TGTGCCAGCTCCGGACAGGGGGCTTACGAGCAGTACTTC. This rearrangement joins TRBV9 to TRBJ2-7; the match to TRBD1 covers 11 bases. The J segment lost 4 bases and the V segment lost 7 bases, leaving 4 bases of the junction unmatched. Germline V gene data show CDR1 as SGDLS and CDR2 as YYNGEE. The CDR3 has 13 amino acids.

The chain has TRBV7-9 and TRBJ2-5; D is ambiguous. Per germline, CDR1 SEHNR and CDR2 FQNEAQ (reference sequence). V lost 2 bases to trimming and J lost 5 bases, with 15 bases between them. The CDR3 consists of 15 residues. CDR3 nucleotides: TGTGCCAGCAGCTTAAAATGGTTGACAAATGAGACCCAGTACTTC. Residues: CASSLKWLTNETQYF. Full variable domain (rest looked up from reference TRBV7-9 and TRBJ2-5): DTGVSQNPRHKITKRGQNVTFRCDPISEHNRLYWYRQTLGQGPEFLTYFQNEAQLEKSRLLSDRFSAERPKGSFSTLEIQRTEQGDSAMYLCASSLKWLTNETQYFGPGTRLLVL.

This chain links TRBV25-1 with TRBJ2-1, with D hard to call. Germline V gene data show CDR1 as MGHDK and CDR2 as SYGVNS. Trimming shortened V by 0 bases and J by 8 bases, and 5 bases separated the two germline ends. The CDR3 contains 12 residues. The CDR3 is CASSEYVDEQFF. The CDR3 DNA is TGTGCCAGCAGTGAATATGTCGATGAGCAGTTCTTC.

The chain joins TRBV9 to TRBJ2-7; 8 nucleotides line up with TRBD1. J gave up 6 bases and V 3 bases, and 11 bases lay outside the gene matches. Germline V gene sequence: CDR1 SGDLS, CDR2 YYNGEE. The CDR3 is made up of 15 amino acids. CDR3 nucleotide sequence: TGTGCCAGCAGCGCCCAGGACAGGGCCGCCAGCGAGCAGTACTTC. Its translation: CASSAQDRAASEQYF. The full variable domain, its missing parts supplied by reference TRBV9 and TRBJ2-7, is DSGVTQTPKHLITATGQRVTLRCSPRSGDLSVYWYQQSLDQGLQFLIQYYNGEERAKGNILERFSAQQFPDLHSELNLSSLELGDSALYFCASSAQDRAASEQYFGPGTRLTVT.

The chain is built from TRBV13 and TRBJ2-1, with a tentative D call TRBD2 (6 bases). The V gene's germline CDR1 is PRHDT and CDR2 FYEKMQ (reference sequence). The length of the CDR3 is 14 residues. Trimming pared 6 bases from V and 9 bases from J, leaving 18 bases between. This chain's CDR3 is CASSRRGRSGEQFF. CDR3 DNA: TGTGCCAGCAGTCGCCGGGGGAGGTCCGGTGAGCAGTTCTTC.

CDR3 region: CASSLASRGLGTDTQYF. The CDR3 DNA sequence: TGTGCCAGCAGCTTAGCCTCCAGGGGGCTTGGCACAGATACGCAGTATTTT. The gene calls are TRBV7-9 and TRBJ2-3; 8 bases match TRBD1. The CDR3 spans 17 residues. Germline V gene sequence: CDR1 SEHNR, CDR2 FQNEAQ (reference sequence). The ends lost 0 bases at V and 1 base at J; junction bases unmatched: 6.

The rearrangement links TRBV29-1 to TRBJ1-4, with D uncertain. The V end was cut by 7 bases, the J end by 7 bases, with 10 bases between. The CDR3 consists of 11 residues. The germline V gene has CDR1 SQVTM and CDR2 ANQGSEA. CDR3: CSGHLGEKLFF. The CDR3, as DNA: TGCAGCGGACACCTGGGTGAAAAACTGTTTTTT.

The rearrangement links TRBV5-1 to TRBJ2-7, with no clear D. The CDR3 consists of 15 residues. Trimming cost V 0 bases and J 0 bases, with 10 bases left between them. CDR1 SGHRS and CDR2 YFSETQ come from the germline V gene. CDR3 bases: TGCGCCAGCAGCTTGGAGACTCTTAGCTCCTACGAGCAGTACTTC. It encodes CASSLETLSSYEQYF.

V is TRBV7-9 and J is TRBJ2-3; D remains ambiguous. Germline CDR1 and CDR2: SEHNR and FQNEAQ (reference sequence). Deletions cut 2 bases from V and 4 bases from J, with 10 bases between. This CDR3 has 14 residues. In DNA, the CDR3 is TGTGCCAGCAGCTTATCACTGGCGGCAGATACGCAGTATTTT. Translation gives CASSLSLAADTQYF.

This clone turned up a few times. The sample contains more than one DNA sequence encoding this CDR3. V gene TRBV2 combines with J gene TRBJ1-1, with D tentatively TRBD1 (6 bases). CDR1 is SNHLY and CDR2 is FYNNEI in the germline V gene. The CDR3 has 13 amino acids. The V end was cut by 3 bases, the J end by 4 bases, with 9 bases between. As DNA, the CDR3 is TGTGCCAGCAGTGAGAGGGGGGGCACTGAAGCTTTCTTT. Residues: CASSERGGTEAFF.

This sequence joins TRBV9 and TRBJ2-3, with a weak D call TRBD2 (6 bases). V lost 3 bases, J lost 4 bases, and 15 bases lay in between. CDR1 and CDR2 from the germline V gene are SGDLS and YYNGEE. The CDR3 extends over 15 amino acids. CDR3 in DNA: TGTGCCAGCAGCGGAGGTGGTTGGGACTCAGATACGCAGTATTTT. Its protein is CASSGGGWDSDTQYF. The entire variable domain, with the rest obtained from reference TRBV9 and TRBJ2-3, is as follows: DSGVTQTPKHLITATGQRVTLRCSPRSGDLSVYWYQQSLDQGLQFLIQYYNGEERAKGNILERFSAQQFPDLHSELNLSSLELGDSALYFCASSGGGWDSDTQYFGPGTRLTVL.

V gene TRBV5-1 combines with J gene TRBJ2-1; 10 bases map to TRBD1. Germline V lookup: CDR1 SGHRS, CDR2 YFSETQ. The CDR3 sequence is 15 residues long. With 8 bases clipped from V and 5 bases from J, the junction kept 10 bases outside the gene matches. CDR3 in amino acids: CASSWGQGSNNEQFF. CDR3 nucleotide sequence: TGCGCCAGTTCATGGGGACAGGGGTCGAACAATGAGCAGTTCTTC. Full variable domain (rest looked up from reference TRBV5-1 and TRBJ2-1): KAGVTQTPRYLIKTRGQQVTLSCSPISGHRSVSWYQQTPGQGLQFLFEYFSETQRNKGNFPGRFSGRQFSNSRSEMNVSTLELGDSALYLCASSWGQGSNNEQFFGPGTRLTVL.

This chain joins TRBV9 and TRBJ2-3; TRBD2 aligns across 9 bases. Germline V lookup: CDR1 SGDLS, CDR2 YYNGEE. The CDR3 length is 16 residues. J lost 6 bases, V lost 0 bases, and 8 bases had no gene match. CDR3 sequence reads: CASSVAGSGSWDTQYF. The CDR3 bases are TGTGCCAGCAGCGTAGCGGGTAGCGGGAGCTGGGATACGCAGTATTTT. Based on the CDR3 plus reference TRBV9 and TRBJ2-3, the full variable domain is DSGVTQTPKHLITATGQRVTLRCSPRSGDLSVYWYQQSLDQGLQFLIQYYNGEERAKGNILERFSAQQFPDLHSELNLSSLELGDSALYFCASSVAGSGSWDTQYFGPGTRLTVL.

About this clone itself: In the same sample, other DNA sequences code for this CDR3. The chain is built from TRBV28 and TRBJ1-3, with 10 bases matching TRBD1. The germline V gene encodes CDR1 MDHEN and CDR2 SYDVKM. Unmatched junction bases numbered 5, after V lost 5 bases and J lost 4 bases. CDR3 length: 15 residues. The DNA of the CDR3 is TGTGCCAGCAGTCCAGGGACAGGGGACGGAAACACCATATATTTT. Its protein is CASSPGTGDGNTIYF.

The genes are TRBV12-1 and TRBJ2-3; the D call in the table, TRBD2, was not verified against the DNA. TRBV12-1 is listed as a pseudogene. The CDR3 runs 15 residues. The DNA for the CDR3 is TGTGCCAGCAGGGGGACTAGCGGGAGGACAGATACGCAGTATTTT. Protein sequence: CASRGTSGRTDTQYF.

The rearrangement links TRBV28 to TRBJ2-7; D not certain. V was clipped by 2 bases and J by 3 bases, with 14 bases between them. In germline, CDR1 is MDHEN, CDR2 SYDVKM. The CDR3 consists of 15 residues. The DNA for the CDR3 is TGTGCCAGCAGTTTAAGGGCAGTTCGGGTCTACGAGCAGTACTTC. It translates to CASSLRAVRVYEQYF.

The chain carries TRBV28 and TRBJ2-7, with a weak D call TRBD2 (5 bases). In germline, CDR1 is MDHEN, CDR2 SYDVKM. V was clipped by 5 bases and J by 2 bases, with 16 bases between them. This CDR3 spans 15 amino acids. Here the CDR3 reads CASSASVSGTYEQYF. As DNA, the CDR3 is TGTGCCAGCAGTGCATCAGTCTCCGGGACCTACGAGCAGTACTTC.

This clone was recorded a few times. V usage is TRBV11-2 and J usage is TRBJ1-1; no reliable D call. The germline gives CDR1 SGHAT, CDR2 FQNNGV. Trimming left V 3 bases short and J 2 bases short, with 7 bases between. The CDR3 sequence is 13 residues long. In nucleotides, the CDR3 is TGTGCCAGCAGCTTTGGATTCAACACTGAAGCTTTCTTT. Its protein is CASSFGFNTEAFF.

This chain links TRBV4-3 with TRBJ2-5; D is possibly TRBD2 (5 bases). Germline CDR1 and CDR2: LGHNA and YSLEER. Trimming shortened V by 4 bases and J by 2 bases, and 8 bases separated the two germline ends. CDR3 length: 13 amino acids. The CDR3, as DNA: TGCGCCAGCAGCCCCAGCGGTCAAGAGACCCAGTACTTC. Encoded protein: CASSPSGQETQYF.

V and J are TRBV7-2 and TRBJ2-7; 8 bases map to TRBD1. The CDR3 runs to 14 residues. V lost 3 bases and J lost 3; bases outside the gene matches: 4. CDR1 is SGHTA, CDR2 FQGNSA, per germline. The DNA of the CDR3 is TGTGCCAGCAGCTTCACAGGGGGGAGCTACGAGCAGTACTTC. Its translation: CASSFTGGSYEQYF.